The 9 T cell receptor beta chains listed next were all sequenced from one sample in a study of CD8 T cells in ankylosing spondylitis (dated by TCRdb to between 2016 and 2019). What the work shows at the level of the full study, not this receptor alone: A TCR beta motif of roughly 8 highly homologous amino acid variants appeared characteristic of blood from ankylosing spondylitis patients.

Library generation was performed with 5' RACE. Sequencing was carried out with an Illumina HiSeq 2500. TCRdb ran its own pipeline on the public reads, namely fastp trimming at Q25 and MiXCR clone calling, and kept in-frame beta chains. Each entry merges the rows of one CDR3 protein and shows their most common DNA and genes. The sample table contains about 390,000 distinct CDR3 sequences; only one count was recorded for around 22% of them. The ten biggest clones cover roughly a sixth of the sample. Their antigen targets remain unknown. The sample taken for sequencing was blood, either unsorted or a sorted T cell fraction (not recorded which). Every receptor here comes from a male donor with ankylosing spondylitis.

The genes are TRBV5-4 and TRBJ2-7; D is ambiguous. This CDR3 has 14 residues. V was cut by 1 base and J by 2 bases, with 10 bases left in between. Germline values: CDR1 SGHNT, CDR2 YYREEE (reference sequence). The CDR3: CASSLPDGPYEQYF. The CDR3 coding sequence is TGTGCCAGCAGCTTGCCGGACGGACCCTACGAGCAGTACTTC.

This clonotype has more than one count but fewer than ten. The rearrangement joins TRBV5-1 to TRBJ2-2; weak D call: TRBD1 (6 bases). Trimming stripped 4 bases from V and 6 bases from J, with 13 bases between. The germline gives CDR1 SGHRS, CDR2 YFSETQ. The CDR3 is 14 amino acids. In DNA, the CDR3 is TGCGCCAGCAGCACCACAGGGAGTTCCGGGGAGCTGTTTTTT. Translated, it gives CASSTTGSSGELFF.

This clonotype has just a few counts. V usage is TRBV20-1 and J usage is TRBJ1-6; D gene uncertain. V was clipped by 7 bases and J by 0 bases, with 10 bases between them. This CDR3 is 14 amino acids long. From germline, CDR1 is DFQATT and CDR2 SNEGSKA (reference sequence). In DNA form, the CDR3 reads TGCAGTGTCGGTTTCAGCTCCTATAATTCACCCCTCCACTTT. This sequence encodes CSVGFSSYNSPLHF.

This clonotype came up a few times. This chain joins TRBV28 and TRBJ2-7, with 10 bases aligning to TRBD2. The CDR3 covers 15 residues. J lost 3 bases, V lost 8 bases, and 10 bases had no gene match. CDR1 is MDHEN and CDR2 is SYDVKM in the germline V gene. Here the CDR3 reads CASRLAGVRVYEQYF. CDR3 bases: TGTGCCAGCCGGCTAGCGGGAGTACGGGTCTACGAGCAGTACTTC.

V and J are TRBV9 and TRBJ1-3; unclear D gene. This CDR3 is 16 amino acids long. V was pared by 4 bases and J by 0 bases, with 14 bases between. Germline CDR1 is SGDLS and CDR2 is YYNGEE. The CDR3 loop is CASSPSLGSSGNTIYF. The CDR3, as DNA: TGTGCCAGCAGCCCAAGCTTGGGGAGCTCTGGAAACACCATATATTTT.

The sample holds a few counts of this clonotype. The genes are TRBV27 and TRBJ2-7, with 8 bases aligning to TRBD1. Germline CDR1 reads MNHEY; CDR2 reads SMNVEV (reference sequence). The junction had 6 bases not matched to a gene; V was cut back by 5 bases and J by 6 bases. This CDR3 region has 13 residues. The chain's CDR3 is CASSVNRGTEQYF. The DNA for the CDR3 is TGTGCCAGCAGTGTAAACAGGGGGACCGAGCAGTACTTC.

This clonotype was seen at least ten times. The V call is TRBV9, the J call TRBJ2-2, with 7 bases fitting TRBD2. Germline CDR1 and CDR2: SGDLS and YYNGEE. The length of the CDR3 is 16 residues. The J segment lost 2 bases and the V segment lost 4 bases, leaving 8 bases of the junction unmatched. CDR3 sequence reads: CASSLHPGLNTGELFF. CDR3 coding DNA: TGTGCCAGCAGCCTCCATCCGGGACTAAACACCGGGGAGCTGTTTTTT. The full variable domain, in which reference TRBV9 and TRBJ2-2 provide the parts outside the CDR3, is DSGVTQTPKHLITATGQRVTLRCSPRSGDLSVYWYQQSLDQGLQFLIQYYNGEERAKGNILERFSAQQFPDLHSELNLSSLELGDSALYFCASSLHPGLNTGELFFGEGSRLTVL.

This rearrangement joins TRBV6-1 to TRBJ2-3, with 7 nucleotides matching TRBD2. Germline V CDR1 and CDR2: MNHNS, SASEGT. This CDR3 region has 17 residues. V lost 6 bases and J lost 4; bases outside the gene matches: 16. CDR3 residues: CASSGNPLAFNADTQYF. The CDR3 nucleotides read TGTGCCAGCAGCGGGAACCCACTAGCGTTTAACGCAGATACGCAGTATTTT.

V usage is TRBV11-3 and J usage is TRBJ2-1; D unclear. Looked up from germline, CDR1 is SGHNT and CDR2 is YENEEA. This CDR3 has 13 amino acids. The ends were cut back, 1 base at V and 5 bases at J, with 6 bases in the middle. CDR3 region: CASSLGANNEQFF. Here the CDR3 DNA reads TGTGCCAGCAGCTTAGGTGCTAACAATGAGCAGTTCTTC. Full variable domain (remainder filled in from reference TRBV11-3 and TRBJ2-1): EAGVVQSPRYKIIEKKQPVAFWCNPISGHNTLYWYLQNLGQGPELLIRYENEEAVDDSQLPKDRFSAERLKGVDSTLKIQPAELGDSAVYLCASSLGANNEQFFGPGTRLTVL.